The 11 T cell receptor beta chains listed next were all sequenced from one sample in a study of graft-versus-host responses after intestinal transplantation. These receptors' antigens are unknown. Repertoires were generated with immunoSEQ multiplex PCR, while TCRdb's copy carries only in-frame clones and drops some. The sample comprises about 110,000 clones, about 87% of which are singletons, and roughly 0.64% rests with the top ten. Sample: unstimulated CD4+ T cells sorted from spleen or lymph node cells, taken before transplant. Receptors originate from a human donor who was the organ donor for an intestinal transplant.

CDR3 region: CSVEDKAGGYTEAFF. As DNA, the CDR3 is TGCAGCGTTGAAGACAAGGCAGGGGGTTACACTGAAGCTTTCTTT. The chain is built from TRBV29-1 and TRBJ1-1; TRBD1 aligns across 7 bases. CDR1 is SQVTM, CDR2 ANQGSEA, per germline. With 0 bases clipped from V and 3 bases from J, the junction kept 7 bases outside the gene matches. CDR3 size: 15 residues.

The chain recombines TRBV9 with TRBJ1-6; TRBD1 matches 7 bases. CDR3 size: 15 residues. Trimming at V came to 3 bases and at J to 6 bases, leaving 6 bases not matched to a gene. Germline loops: CDR1 SGDLS, CDR2 YYNGEE. In DNA form, the CDR3 reads TGTGCCAGCAGCGAAGCCGACAGGGTTAATTCACCCCTCCACTTT. Its translation: CASSEADRVNSPLHF. The full variable domain, its missing parts supplied by reference TRBV9 and TRBJ1-6, is DSGVTQTPKHLITATGQRVTLRCSPRSGDLSVYWYQQSLDQGLQFLIQYYNGEERAKGNILERFSAQQFPDLHSELNLSSLELGDSALYFCASSEADRVNSPLHFGNGTRLTVT.

The chain joins TRBV19 to TRBJ2-6; a possible D gene is TRBD2 (6 bases). CDR1 is LNHDA, CDR2 SQIVND, per germline (reference sequence). This CDR3 has 16 amino acids. Trimming stripped 3 bases from V and 8 bases from J, with 17 bases between. DNA for the CDR3: TGTGCCAGTAGTATTGAGGTAGGAGGGTATTCCAACGTCCTGACTTTC. It encodes CASSIEVGGYSNVLTF.

The J gene is TRBJ2-2, the V gene TRBV11-2, with a possible D match to TRBD2 (6 bases). The CDR3 is made up of 15 amino acids. Trimming stripped 5 bases from V and 8 bases from J, with 18 bases between. Germline V CDR1 and CDR2: SGHAT, FQNNGV. This CDR3 is CASSLDLGTSGELFF. The CDR3 bases are TGTGCCAGCAGCCTCGATCTCGGGACTTCTGGGGAGCTGTTTTTT.

This chain uses TRBV2 with TRBJ2-1, with D tentatively TRBD1 or TRBD2 (5 bases each). V was pared by 6 bases and J by 3 bases, with 18 bases between. Germline CDR1 SNHLY, CDR2 FYNNEI. The CDR3 runs to 16 residues. The CDR3: CASRGRGASNYNEQFF. The CDR3, as DNA: TGTGCCAGCAGGGGACGAGGGGCTAGCAACTACAATGAGCAGTTCTTC.

This chain connects TRBV27 to TRBJ2-7, with D hard to call. The CDR3 sequence is 14 residues long. Per the germline V gene, CDR1 is MNHEY and CDR2 is SMNVEV (reference sequence). V lost 5 bases and J lost 3, with 14 bases in between. CDR3 sequence (DNA): TGTGCCAGCAGTCCGAACCGACACAACTACGAGCAGTACTTC. It specifies CASSPNRHNYEQYF.

This clone was counted once. The CDR3: CASSRTGASSYEQYF. CDR3 bases: TGTGCCAGCAGTCGAACCGGGGCCTCCTCCTACGAGCAGTACTTC. The chain couples TRBV6-5 to TRBJ2-5; D could derive from TRBD1 or TRBD2 (5 bases each). The J call may be faulty, since TRBJ2-7 better matches the DNA end. This CDR3 region has 15 residues. Germline CDR1 MNHEY, CDR2 SVGAGI.

V gene TRBV7-6 combines with J gene TRBJ2-3; TRBD1 or TRBD2 may be the D gene (5 bases each). This CDR3 is built from 12 residues. The V gene's germline CDR1 is SGHVS and CDR2 FNYEAQ. V lost 5 bases and J lost 10, with 13 bases in between. The DNA for the CDR3 is TGTGCCAGCAGCCCCTGGGACGGCGCGCAGTATTTT. This translates into CASSPWDGAQYF.

The chain has TRBV19 and TRBJ1-1; D is perhaps TRBD1 (5 bases). Between the trimmed V and J ends, which lost 6 bases and 5 bases, there was a span of 22 bases. This CDR3 contains 16 residues. The V gene's germline CDR1 is LNHDA and CDR2 SQIVND (reference sequence). CDR3 region: CASRDPGQAGGTEAFF. In nucleotides, the CDR3 is TGTGCCAGTAGAGACCCGGGTCAGGCTGGGGGAACTGAAGCTTTCTTT. Full variable domain (rest looked up from reference TRBV19 and TRBJ1-1): DGGITQSPKYLFRKEGQNVTLSCEQNLNHDAMYWYRQDPGQGLRLIYYSQIVNDFQKGDIAEGYSVSREKKESFPLTVTSAQKNPTAFYLCASRDPGQAGGTEAFFGQGTRLTVV.

The chain carries TRBV7-3 and TRBJ2-3; no clear D gene. CDR3 size: 15 residues. CDR1 is SGHTA and CDR2 is FQGTGA in the germline V gene. The V end was cut by 0 bases, the J end by 0 bases, with 7 bases between. CDR3 sequence reads: CASSLTGWSTDTQYF. CDR3 DNA: TGTGCCAGCAGCTTAACTGGGTGGAGCACAGATACGCAGTATTTT.

In nucleotides, the CDR3 is TGTGCCAGCAGCTTGGGAGTTAGCGGGCCCCCCTACGAGCAGTACTTC. Residues: CASSLGVSGPPYEQYF. The chain recombines TRBV5-4 with TRBJ2-7, with 7 bases aligning to TRBD2. The CDR3 runs 16 residues. The germline CDR1 and CDR2 sequences are SGHNT and YYREEE (reference sequence). V lost 0 bases and J lost 2; bases outside the gene matches: 8.